This T cell receptor (beta chain) is drawn from a study of blood T cell repertoires in COVID-19. Study overall: Sources were T cells, B-cell-depleted T cells, or PBMCs; the material itself was cDNA or gDNA.

Trimming pared 5 bases from V and 5 bases from J, leaving 10 bases between. Germline values: CDR1 MDHEN, CDR2 SYDVKM. CDR3 length: 13 residues. The table came from immunoSEQ multiplex PCR; TCRdb's copy has only in-frame clones and leaves some out. The sample lists some 290,000 clones; about 90% were seen once. This chain uses TRBV28 with TRBJ1-5; D gene ambiguous. This receptor was taken from a woman aged 45-59 years who had recovered from COVID-19. What was sequenced was peripheral blood. For the CDR3, the DNA is TGTGCCAGCAGTCTACTTGAGCATCAGCCCCAGCATTTT. It translates to CASSLLEHQPQHF.